These 29 T cell receptor beta chains share one sample of origin, sequenced in a study of T-cell reconstitution after alpha-beta-depleted transplantation in children. Molecular barcoding with unique molecular identifiers was used for the TCRbeta library. TCRdb processed the PCR reads anew with MiXCR; each CDR3 protein has one entry. The sample records some 200,000 distinct CDR3 sequences, around 7.7% being singletons. The specimen comprised PBMCs, mostly from graft donor cells, sampled 360 days after TCRalphabeta/CD19-depleted stem cell transplant. Receptors originate from a male patient under 10 years old who had a stem cell transplant for acute myeloid leukemia, so the T cells may come from the graft donor.

This clonotype was observed a handful of times. The J gene is TRBJ1-1, the V gene TRBV27; tentatively, D is TRBD1 (5 bases). The CDR3 length is 16 residues. The V end lost 5 bases, the J end lost 3 bases, and 19 bases lay between the germline ends. CDR1 is MNHEY and CDR2 is SMNVEV in the germline V gene (reference sequence). The CDR3 loop is CASSTGWDGRYTEAFF. The CDR3 nucleotides are TGTGCCAGCAGTACGGGGTGGGACGGCCGGTACACTGAAGCTTTCTTT.

The chain employs TRBV5-1 and TRBJ2-3, with 8 bases lining up with TRBD2. The J segment lost 4 bases and the V segment lost 0 bases, leaving 4 bases of the junction unmatched. The CDR3 runs to 15 residues. The germline gives CDR1 SGHRS, CDR2 YFSETQ. This CDR3 reads CASSLETGGPDTQYF. For the CDR3, the DNA is TGCGCCAGCAGCTTGGAAACGGGAGGGCCAGATACGCAGTATTTT. The full variable domain, with the rest looked up from reference TRBV5-1 and TRBJ2-3, is KAGVTQTPRYLIKTRGQQVTLSCSPISGHRSVSWYQQTPGQGLQFLFEYFSETQRNKGNFPGRFSGRQFSNSRSEMNVSTLELGDSALYLCASSLETGGPDTQYFGPGTRLTVL.

The V call is TRBV7-2, the J call TRBJ2-1; no firm D call. This CDR3 is 16 amino acids long. Germline V gene data show CDR1 as SGHTA and CDR2 as FQGNSA. Trimming shortened V by 5 bases and J by 0 bases, and 14 bases separated the two germline ends. The CDR3 reads CASSPISPSSYNEQFF. In nucleotides, the CDR3 is TGTGCCAGCAGCCCTATAAGTCCGAGCTCCTACAATGAGCAGTTCTTC.

This clonotype was counted a few times. The chain couples TRBV7-2 to TRBJ2-3; D perhaps matches TRBD2 (7 bases). The V end was cut by 7 bases, the J end by 1 base, with 18 bases between. Germline V lookup: CDR1 SGHTA, CDR2 FQGNSA. The CDR3 sequence is 16 residues long. CDR3 sequence: CASTILSGGRTDTQYF. Written as DNA, the CDR3 is TGTGCCAGCACCATCCTGTCGGGGGGCCGCACAGATACGCAGTATTTT.

This clonotype was counted only a few times. V gene TRBV5-1 combines with J gene TRBJ2-3, with D possibly matching TRBD1 (6 bases). Trimming pared 0 bases from V and 0 bases from J, leaving 14 bases between. The CDR3 is 17 residues long. Looked up from germline, CDR1 is SGHRS and CDR2 is YFSETQ. The CDR3 bases are TGCGCCAGCAGCTTGGTCCAGACAGGTTATAGCACAGATACGCAGTATTTT. This gives the protein CASSLVQTGYSTDTQYF.

This chain links TRBV7-6 with TRBJ1-4, with D perhaps TRBD1 (6 bases). Trimming cost V 4 bases and J 4 bases, with 22 bases left between them. In germline, CDR1 is SGHVS, CDR2 FNYEAQ. The CDR3 has 18 residues. The CDR3 sequence is CASSSLPRYREINEKLFF. As DNA, the CDR3 is TGTGCCAGCAGCTCCCTTCCCCGCTACAGGGAGATTAATGAAAAACTGTTTTTT.

This clonotype occurred many times. This rearrangement joins TRBV21-1 to TRBJ2-1; the D call TRBD2 from the table was never checked on the DNA. TRBV21-1 constitutes a pseudogene. The CDR3 consists of 17 residues. CDR3 in amino acids: CASSKAPIAGALNEQFF. The CDR3 DNA sequence: TGTGCCAGCAGCAAAGCCCCTATAGCGGGAGCCCTTAATGAGCAGTTCTTC.

This clonotype was detected many times. This chain joins TRBV11-1 and TRBJ2-1; 10 nucleotides agree with TRBD1. V lost 3 bases and J lost 3; bases outside the gene matches: 5. This CDR3 comprises 16 residues. Germline CDR1 and CDR2: SGHAT and FQDESV (reference sequence). The CDR3 is CASSFSDRGFYNEQFF. DNA for the CDR3: TGTGCCAGCAGCTTTTCGGACAGGGGGTTCTACAATGAGCAGTTCTTC.

This clonotype appeared many times. The rearrangement uses TRBV5-1 and TRBJ2-5; no definite D call. The CDR3 totals 13 residues. CDR1 and CDR2 from the germline V gene are SGHRS and YFSETQ. V lost 6 bases and J lost 0, with 9 bases in between. The CDR3 nucleotides are TGCGCCAGCACGCCAATTTACCAAGAGACCCAGTACTTC. It yields the protein CASTPIYQETQYF.

This clonotype was observed a few times. V and J are TRBV20-1 and TRBJ2-1; 7 nucleotides match TRBD2. V gave up 6 bases and J gave up 9 bases; unmatched junction bases: 20. CDR1 is DFQATT and CDR2 is SNEGSKA in the germline V gene (reference sequence). The CDR3 sequence is 16 residues long. The CDR3 loop reads CSAENLAGAIFVEQFF. The DNA for the CDR3 is TGCAGTGCCGAAAACCTGGCGGGAGCAATTTTCGTTGAGCAGTTCTTC.

The chain couples TRBV12-3 or TRBV12-4 to TRBJ2-1; 9 bases agree with TRBD1. CDR3 length: 15 residues. Losses at the gene ends were 6 bases for V and 0 bases for J; bases not matched to a gene: 3. Here the CDR3 reads CASSGTGSSYNEQFF. CDR3 DNA sequence: TGTGCCAGCAGCGGGACAGGGAGCTCCTACAATGAGCAGTTCTTC.

This clonotype came up many times. The J gene is TRBJ2-5, the V gene TRBV5-1, with 8 nucleotides matching TRBD2. This CDR3 is built from 15 residues. The germline V gene encodes CDR1 SGHRS and CDR2 YFSETQ. The trim removed 2 bases at V and 2 bases at J, leaving 5 bases unmatched. Here the CDR3 reads CASSLSAGDQETQYF. Here the CDR3 DNA reads TGCGCCAGCAGCTTATCAGCGGGGGATCAAGAGACCCAGTACTTC.

The chain has TRBV6-1 and TRBJ2-7, with unresolved D. This CDR3 spans 15 amino acids. V dropped 0 bases and J dropped 4 bases, with 13 bases sitting between them. Germline CDR1 is MNHNS and CDR2 is SASEGT. For the CDR3, the DNA is TGTGCCAGCAGTGAAGCACGTGCCGCCATTTACGAGCAGTACGTC. This sequence encodes CASSEARAAIYEQYV.

This clonotype was seen a few times. The chain recombines TRBV19 with TRBJ2-1, with 13 bases that match TRBD2. CDR3 size: 15 residues. Germline lookup yields CDR1 LNHDA and CDR2 SQIVND (reference sequence). The V and J ends lost 7 bases and 10 bases, in that order; junction bases with no gene match: 10. The CDR3 protein is CASNPGLAGLREQFF. CDR3 DNA: TGTGCCAGTAACCCGGGACTAGCGGGACTAAGGGAGCAGTTCTTC.

This clonotype occurred many times. The chain combines TRBV20-1 with TRBJ2-1, with D possibly TRBD1 on 6 matching bases. In germline, CDR1 is DFQATT, CDR2 SNEGSKA (reference sequence). This CDR3 is built from 14 residues. V was shortened by 6 bases and J by 0 bases, with 12 bases between the two germline ends. Here the CDR3 reads CSAPGHSSYNEQFF. The CDR3 DNA sequence: TGCAGTGCCCCGGGACACAGCTCCTACAATGAGCAGTTCTTC.

This clonotype has a count of ten or more. The chain combines TRBV7-8 with TRBJ2-3; maybe TRBD2 (6 bases). CDR3 length: 14 residues. CDR1 is SGHVS and CDR2 is FQNEAQ in the germline V gene. With 2 bases removed from V and 3 bases from J, the gap between germline ends came to 9 bases. The CDR3 here is CASSLNRGTDTQYF. In DNA form, the CDR3 reads TGTGCCAGCAGCTTAAATCGGGGGACAGATACGCAGTATTTT.

V is TRBV12-3 or TRBV12-4 and J is TRBJ1-5; 10 bases are a match to TRBD1. The CDR3 totals 15 residues. Trimming at V came to 4 bases and at J to 5 bases, leaving 5 bases not matched to a gene. CDR3 loop: CASSYTGTGDQPQHF. CDR3 nucleotide sequence: TGTGCCAGCAGTTATACCGGGACAGGGGATCAGCCCCAGCATTTT.

This clonotype was seen repeatedly, ten times or more. The chain is built from TRBV25-1 and TRBJ2-5; a weak D match, TRBD1 (5 bases). Trimming shortened V by 5 bases and J by 4 bases, and 14 bases separated the two germline ends. The length of the CDR3 is 14 residues. CDR1 is MGHDK and CDR2 is SYGVNS in the germline V gene. The CDR3 DNA is TGTGCCAGCAGTAAGACAGATAGGGTAGAGACCCAGTACTTC. Translated: CASSKTDRVETQYF.

There are a few counts of this clonotype. This chain links TRBV6-5 with TRBJ1-4; 8 bases are a match to TRBD1. This CDR3 region has 15 residues. Per the germline V gene, CDR1 is MNHEY and CDR2 is SVGAGI. V gave up 2 bases and J gave up 8 bases; unmatched junction bases: 7. CDR3 protein: CASSYGGQGTEKLFF. DNA for the CDR3: TGTGCCAGCAGTTACGGAGGACAGGGTACAGAAAAACTGTTTTTT.

The chain carries TRBV12-3 or TRBV12-4 and TRBJ2-3, with 10 positions matching TRBD1. The CDR3 loop spans 15 amino acids. Losses at the gene ends were 0 bases for V and 6 bases for J; bases not matched to a gene: 3. The chain's CDR3 is CASSLAGTGEDTQYF. The CDR3 nucleotides are TGTGCCAGCAGTTTAGCGGGGACAGGGGAGGATACGCAGTATTTT.

This clonotype has a count of ten or more. The chain has TRBV15 and TRBJ2-5; D possibly corresponds to TRBD1 (5 bases). V was cut by 5 bases and J by 4 bases, with 11 bases left in between. This CDR3 spans 13 amino acids. Germline assignment: CDR1 LNHNV and CDR2 YYDKDF (reference sequence). CDR3 sequence: CATSQRQRETQYF. The CDR3 DNA reads TGTGCCACCAGCCAACGACAGAGAGAGACCCAGTACTTC.

This clonotype appeared a few times. The chain carries TRBV20-1 and TRBJ2-7, with 10 bases matching TRBD1. CDR3 length: 14 amino acids. CDR1 is DFQATT and CDR2 is SNEGSKA in the germline V gene (reference sequence). J lost 2 bases, V lost 1 base, and 2 bases had no gene match. The chain's CDR3 is CSARVGTGAYEQYF. In DNA form, the CDR3 reads TGCAGTGCTAGAGTCGGGACAGGGGCCTACGAGCAGTACTTC.

The sample holds a few counts of this clonotype. The rearrangement joins TRBV7-3 to TRBJ2-1; D not resolved. The CDR3 contains 13 residues. Trimming cost V 3 bases and J 4 bases, with 7 bases left between them. CDR1 is SGHTA, CDR2 FQGTGA, per germline. This CDR3 reads CASSFNTYNEQFF. In nucleotides, the CDR3 is TGTGCCAGCAGCTTTAACACATACAATGAGCAGTTCTTC.

This clonotype was detected many times. The chain is built from TRBV6-5 and TRBJ2-2; no definite D call. The ends were cut back, 2 bases at V and 7 bases at J, with 11 bases in the middle. The CDR3 extends over 14 amino acids. Germline V CDR1 and CDR2: MNHEY, SVGAGI. CDR3 sequence (DNA): TGTGCCAGCAGTTACGGCCGGTCCGGCGGGGAGCTGTTTTTT. Translating it yields CASSYGRSGGELFF.

This clonotype has more than one count but fewer than ten. The rearrangement uses TRBV9 and TRBJ2-5; D perhaps matches TRBD1 (7 bases). V lost 2 bases and J lost 4, with 15 bases in between. CDR3 size: 15 residues. Germline assignment: CDR1 SGDLS and CDR2 YYNGEE. CDR3 protein: CASSVRQGLGETQYF. The DNA for the CDR3 is TGTGCCAGCAGCGTCAGACAGGGACTCGGAGAGACCCAGTACTTC.

The chain couples TRBV7-3 to TRBJ2-1, with 10 bases identical to TRBD1. The CDR3 extends over 15 amino acids. V lost 5 bases and J lost 5; bases outside the gene matches: 6. Germline CDR1 and CDR2: SGHTA and FQGTGA. As DNA, the CDR3 is TGTGCCAGCAGCCTCTCCGGGACAGGGGACAATGAGCAGTTCTTC. Its translation is CASSLSGTGDNEQFF.

The V call is TRBV28, the J call TRBJ2-5; possibly TRBD1 for D (6 bases). The CDR3 length is 16 residues. The germline V and J ends were trimmed by 3 bases and 0 bases, with 14 bases remaining between them. The germline CDR1 and CDR2 sequences are MDHEN and SYDVKM. The CDR3 loop reads CASSFPSTGNQETQYF. CDR3 sequence (DNA): TGTGCCAGCAGTTTTCCGTCAACAGGGAACCAAGAGACCCAGTACTTC.

This clonotype was detected ten times or more. The chain has TRBV5-4 and TRBJ2-1; a possible D gene is TRBD2 (6 bases). Germline CDR1 reads SGHNT; CDR2 reads YYREEE (reference sequence). This CDR3 has 19 amino acids. V dropped 0 bases and J dropped 0 bases, with 19 bases sitting between them. The chain's CDR3 is CASSLVGSGAPSSYNEQFF. CDR3 DNA sequence: TGTGCCAGCAGCTTGGTTGGGTCGGGAGCCCCGAGCTCCTACAATGAGCAGTTCTTC.

This clonotype has more than one count but fewer than ten. The chain employs TRBV7-3 and TRBJ2-3; possible D gene TRBD1, 6 bases. Trimming cost V 5 bases and J 8 bases, with 14 bases left between them. Germline V gene sequence: CDR1 SGHTA, CDR2 FQGTGA. The CDR3 is 13 amino acids. The CDR3 DNA is TGTGCCAGCAGCCAGTCAGGGGCGGGTACGCAGTATTTT. This sequence encodes CASSQSGAGTQYF.